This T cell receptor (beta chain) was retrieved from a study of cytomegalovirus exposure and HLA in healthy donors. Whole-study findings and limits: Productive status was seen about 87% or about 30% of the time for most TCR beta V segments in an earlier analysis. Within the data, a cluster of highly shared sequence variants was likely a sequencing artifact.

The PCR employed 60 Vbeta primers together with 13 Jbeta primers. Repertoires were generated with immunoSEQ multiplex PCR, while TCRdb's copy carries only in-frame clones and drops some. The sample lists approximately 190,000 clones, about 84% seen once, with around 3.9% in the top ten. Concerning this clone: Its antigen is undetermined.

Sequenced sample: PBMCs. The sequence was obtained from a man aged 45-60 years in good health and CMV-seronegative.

The CDR3 sequence is CAISGAGWANYGYTF. CDR3 sequence (DNA): TGTGCCATCAGTGGGGCGGGGTGGGCTAACTATGGCTACACCTTC. This chain links TRBV10-3 with TRBJ1-2, with D unresolved. The V end was cut by 4 bases, the J end by 0 bases, with 12 bases between. The CDR3 extends over 15 amino acids. CDR1 ENHRY and CDR2 SYGVKD come from the germline V gene.